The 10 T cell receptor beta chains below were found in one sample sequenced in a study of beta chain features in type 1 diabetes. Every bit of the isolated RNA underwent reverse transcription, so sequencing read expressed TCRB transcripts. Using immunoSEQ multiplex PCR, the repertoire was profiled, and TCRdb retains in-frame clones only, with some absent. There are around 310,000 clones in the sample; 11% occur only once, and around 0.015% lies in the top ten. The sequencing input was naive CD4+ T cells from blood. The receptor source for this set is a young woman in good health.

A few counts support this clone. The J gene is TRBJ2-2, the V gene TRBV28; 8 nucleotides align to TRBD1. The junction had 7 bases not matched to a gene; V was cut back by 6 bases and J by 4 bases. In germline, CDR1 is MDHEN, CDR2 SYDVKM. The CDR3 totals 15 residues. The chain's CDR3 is CASSPGQGATGELFF. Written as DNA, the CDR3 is TGTGCCAGCAGCCCCGGACAGGGTGCCACCGGGGAGCTGTTTTTT.

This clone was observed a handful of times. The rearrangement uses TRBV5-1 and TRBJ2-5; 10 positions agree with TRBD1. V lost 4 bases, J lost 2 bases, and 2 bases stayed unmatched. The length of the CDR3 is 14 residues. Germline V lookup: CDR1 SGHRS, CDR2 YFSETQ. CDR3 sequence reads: CASSRTGGQETQYF. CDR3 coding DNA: TGCGCCAGCAGCAGGACAGGGGGTCAAGAGACCCAGTACTTC.

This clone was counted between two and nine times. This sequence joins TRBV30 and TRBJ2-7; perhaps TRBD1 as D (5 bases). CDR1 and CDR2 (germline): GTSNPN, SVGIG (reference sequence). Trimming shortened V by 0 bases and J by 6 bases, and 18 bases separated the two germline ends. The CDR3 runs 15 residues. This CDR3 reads CAWSVSRVRVSEQYF. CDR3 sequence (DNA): TGTGCCTGGAGTGTATCTCGGGTCAGGGTCTCCGAGCAGTACTTC.

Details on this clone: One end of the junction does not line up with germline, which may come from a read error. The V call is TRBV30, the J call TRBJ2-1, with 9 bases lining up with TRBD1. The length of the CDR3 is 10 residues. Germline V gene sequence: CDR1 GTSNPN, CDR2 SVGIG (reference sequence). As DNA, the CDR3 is TGTGCCTGGAGTGGACAGGGGGGGCTCTTC. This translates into CAWSGQGGLF.

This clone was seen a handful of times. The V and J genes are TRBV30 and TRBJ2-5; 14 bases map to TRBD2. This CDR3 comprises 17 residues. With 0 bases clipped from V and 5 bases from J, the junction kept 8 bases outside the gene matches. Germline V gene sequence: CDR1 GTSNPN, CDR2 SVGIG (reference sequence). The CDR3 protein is CAWSVLSGLAGVETQYF. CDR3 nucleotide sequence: TGTGCCTGGAGTGTACTGTCGGGACTAGCGGGAGTGGAGACCCAGTACTTC.

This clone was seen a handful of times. The CDR3 nucleotides are TGTGCCAGCACCGACAGGAACACTGAAGCTTTCTTT. Its protein product is CASTDRNTEAFF. The V call is TRBV28, the J call TRBJ1-1; TRBD1 is a possible D gene (5 bases). Trimming stripped 7 bases from V and 1 base from J, with 7 bases between. The CDR3 is made up of 12 amino acids. Germline CDR1 is MDHEN and CDR2 is SYDVKM.

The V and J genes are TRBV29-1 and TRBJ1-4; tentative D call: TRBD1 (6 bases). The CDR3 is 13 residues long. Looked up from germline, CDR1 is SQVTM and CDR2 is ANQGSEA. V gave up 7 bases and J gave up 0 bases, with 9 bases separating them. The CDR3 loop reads CSGRTATNEKLFF. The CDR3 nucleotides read TGCAGCGGACGGACAGCAACTAATGAAAAACTGTTTTTT.

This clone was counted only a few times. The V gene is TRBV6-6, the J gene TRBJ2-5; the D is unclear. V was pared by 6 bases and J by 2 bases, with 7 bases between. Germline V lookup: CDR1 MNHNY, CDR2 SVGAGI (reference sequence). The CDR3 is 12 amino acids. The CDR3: CASRTAQETQYF. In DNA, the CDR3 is TGTGCCAGCAGAACAGCTCAAGAGACCCAGTACTTC.

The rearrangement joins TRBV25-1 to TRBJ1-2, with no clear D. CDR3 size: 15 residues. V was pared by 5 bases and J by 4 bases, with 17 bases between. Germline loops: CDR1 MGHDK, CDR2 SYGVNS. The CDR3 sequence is CASSFSDLGGYGYTF. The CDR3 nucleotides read TGTGCCAGCAGTTTTTCAGACCTAGGAGGCTATGGCTACACCTTC.

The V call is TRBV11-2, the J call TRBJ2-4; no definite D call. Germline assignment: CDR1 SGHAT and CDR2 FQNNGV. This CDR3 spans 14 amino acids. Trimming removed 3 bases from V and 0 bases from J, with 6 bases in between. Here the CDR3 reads CASSLNIAKNIQYF. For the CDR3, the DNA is TGTGCCAGCAGCTTGAACATAGCCAAAAACATTCAGTACTTC.